The 12 T cell receptor beta chains in this list originate from one sample, sequenced in a study of OX40 agonist ivuxolimab in advanced cancers. The table came from immunoSEQ multiplex PCR; TCRdb's copy has only in-frame clones and leaves some out. The repertoire holds fewer than 85,000 clones, roughly 90% seen once, with roughly 9.7% in the top ten. Material: CD4+ or CD8+ T cells sorted from blood, obtained in a trial of the OX40 agonist ivuxolimab. All receptors derive from an adult with an advanced solid tumor such as melanoma, head and neck, liver or kidney cancer.

The genes are TRBV2 and TRBJ1-2, with D uncertain. In germline, CDR1 is SNHLY, CDR2 FYNNEI. The V end lost 8 bases, the J end lost 3 bases, and 10 bases lay between the germline ends. There are 12 residues in the CDR3. The CDR3 reads CASGDGYYGYTF. Here the CDR3 DNA reads TGTGCCAGCGGAGACGGGTACTATGGCTACACCTTC. Together with reference TRBV2 and TRBJ1-2, the CDR3 gives the full variable domain: EPEVTQTPSHQVTQMGQEVILRCVPISNHLYFYWYRQILGQKVEFLVSFYNNEISEKSEIFDDQFSVERPDGSNFTLKIRSTKLEDSAMYFCASGDGYYGYTFGSGTRLTVV.

For the CDR3, the DNA is TGTGCCAGCAGCCCAGTAGCGGTGCCGGCCTACGAGCAGTACTTC. Protein sequence: CASSPVAVPAYEQYF. The gene calls are TRBV13 and TRBJ2-7, with TRBD2 as a possible D gene (6 bases). V lost 5 bases and J 2 bases, leaving 16 bases between the germline ends. Germline V gene data show CDR1 as PRHDT and CDR2 as FYEKMQ (reference sequence). This CDR3 has 15 residues.

This chain connects TRBV11-3 to TRBJ2-7; D uncertain. Between the trimmed V and J ends, which lost 5 bases and 1 base, there was a span of 9 bases. The CDR3 consists of 13 residues. The germline V gene encodes CDR1 SGHNT and CDR2 YENEEA. The CDR3 loop is CASSQTDSYEQYF. CDR3 nucleotide sequence: TGTGCCAGCAGCCAAACAGATTCCTACGAGCAGTACTTC.

The chain couples TRBV10-1 to TRBJ2-1, with TRBD2 as a possible D gene (6 bases). Looked up from germline, CDR1 is WNHNN and CDR2 is SYGVQD (reference sequence). Trimming took off 2 bases at V and 0 bases at J, with 8 bases between the two ends. This CDR3 is built from 15 residues. The CDR3: CASSERGVSYNEQFF. CDR3 sequence (DNA): TGCGCCAGCAGTGAGCGCGGGGTCTCCTACAATGAGCAGTTCTTC.

V gene TRBV9 combines with J gene TRBJ2-1, with D hard to call. CDR1 SGDLS and CDR2 YYNGEE come from the germline V gene. The CDR3 has 11 residues. Trimming stripped 0 bases from V and 9 bases from J, with 4 bases between. The CDR3 reads CASSVGGEQFF. CDR3 nucleotides: TGTGCCAGCAGCGTAGGAGGTGAGCAGTTCTTC.

This clone was recorded only once. V usage is TRBV19 and J usage is TRBJ1-5, with a weak D call TRBD1 (6 bases). This CDR3 is built from 13 residues. V lost 7 bases, J lost 4 bases, and 11 bases lay in between. Germline V lookup: CDR1 LNHDA, CDR2 SQIVND (reference sequence). CDR3: CASTNRENQPQHF. CDR3 coding DNA: TGTGCCAGTACCAACAGGGAGAATCAGCCCCAGCATTTT.

This chain connects TRBV7-2 to TRBJ2-1, with 12 bases fitting TRBD2. With 5 bases clipped from V and 4 bases from J, the junction kept 6 bases outside the gene matches. The germline V gene has CDR1 SGHTA and CDR2 FQGNSA. This CDR3 spans 16 amino acids. The CDR3 region is CASSQRGLAGYNEQFF. The CDR3 DNA reads as TGTGCCAGCAGCCAAAGGGGACTAGCGGGTTACAATGAGCAGTTCTTC. The full variable domain, in which reference TRBV7-2 and TRBJ2-1 provide the parts outside the CDR3, is GAGVSQSPSNKVTEKGKDVELRCDPISGHTALYWYRQSLGQGLEFLIYFQGNSAPDKSGLPSDRFSAERTGGSVSTLTIQRTQQEDSAVYLCASSQRGLAGYNEQFFGPGTRLTVL.

This clone was counted once. The genes are TRBV21-1 and TRBJ1-2; the D call TRBD1 from the table was never checked on the DNA. TRBV21-1 is tagged as a pseudogene. CDR3 size: 14 residues. The CDR3: CASSKEQGDRGYTF. The CDR3 nucleotides are TGTGCCAGCAGCAAAGAACAGGGGGACCGTGGCTACACCTTC.

This clone occurred once. The rearrangement joins TRBV7-2 to TRBJ2-7, with D possibly being TRBD1 (6 bases). The germline CDR1 and CDR2 sequences are SGHTA and FQGNSA. This CDR3 has 16 residues. V was shortened by 0 bases and J by 3 bases, with 15 bases between the two germline ends. The CDR3 bases are TGTGCCAGCAGCTTAGCCCGTTTACGGGACAACTACGAGCAGTACTTC. Amino acids: CASSLARLRDNYEQYF.

This clone appeared a few times. V and J are TRBV4-1 and TRBJ1-5; D gene unclear. Germline CDR1 and CDR2: MGHRA and YSYEKL. V gave up 0 bases and J gave up 7 bases, with 16 bases separating them. The CDR3 covers 16 residues. CDR3 nucleotide sequence: TGCGCCAGCAGCCAAGATTTCGGGGTAGGCTCCCAGCCCCAGCATTTT. This sequence encodes CASSQDFGVGSQPQHF.

The genes are TRBV5-4 and TRBJ2-6, with D perhaps matching TRBD2 (5 bases). The CDR3 runs to 19 residues. Germline-derived CDR1 and CDR2 are SGHNT and YYREEE (reference sequence). The germline V and J ends were trimmed by 4 bases and 1 base, with 21 bases remaining between them. This CDR3 is CASSPAGVGMSSGANVLTF. The CDR3 nucleotides read TGTGCCAGCAGCCCCGCCGGGGTAGGGATGTCGTCTGGGGCCAACGTCCTGACTTTC.

CDR3 bases: TGTGCCAGTAGGAAGACAGGGGAATCCTATAATTCACCCCTCCACTTT. Protein: CASRKTGESYNSPLHF. The V and J genes are TRBV27 and TRBJ1-6; 8 bases are a match to TRBD1. The V gene end was trimmed by 9 bases and the J gene end by 1 base; junction bases not matched to a gene: 8. From germline, CDR1 is MNHEY and CDR2 SMNVEV (reference sequence). The CDR3 totals 16 residues.